Reported below is one TCR beta chain. The data derive from a study of cytomegalovirus exposure and HLA in healthy donors. CDR1 is SGHNT and CDR2 is YYREEE in the germline V gene (reference sequence). V was pared by 2 bases and J by 5 bases, with 14 bases between. This CDR3 comprises 14 residues. The PCR employed 60 Vbeta primers together with 13 Jbeta primers. Using immunoSEQ multiplex PCR, the repertoire was profiled, and TCRdb retains in-frame clones only, with some absent. The sample has roughly 200,000 clones, approximately 85% seen once. The sequencing sample was made of PBMCs. The clonotype comes from a girl aged 5-17 years in good health and CMV-seropositive. The chain couples TRBV5-4 to TRBJ2-7; TRBD1 might be the D (6 bases). The CDR3 reads CASSFIQGKDEQYF. Written as DNA, the CDR3 is TGTGCCAGCAGCTTTATCCAGGGGAAAGACGAGCAGTACTTC.